The present T cell receptor (beta chain) was sequenced within a study of long-term antiretroviral therapy in people with HIV (dated by TCRdb to between 2020 and 2023). Background for the entire study: The earliest samples were collected roughly a decade before the 2015 WHO recommendation for immediate ART, at a time when ART was usually postponed until CD4 counts fell. A retrospective serial study tested whether ART initiation and durable HIV suppression were associated with changes in peripheral blood TRB repertoire composition and diversity. The cohort contributed over 150 cryopreserved PBMC samples from about 29 adults with confirmed HIV infection, collected serially over a mean of approximately 6 years (range 1-12). Of the roughly 30 participants with HIV, about twelve were female. No cross-contamination during QIAcube processing turned up in test extractions that ran a monoclonal T-cell line alongside 33 polyclonal samples. The full study reports these points: Because cell numbers in pre-ART samples were limited, unsorted PBMC were profiled instead of sorted CD4+ and CD8+ T cells. Expanded TRB clones identified before ART initiation dominated the repertoire at all time points, although this dominance fluctuated and declined in many PLHIV after ART. Inferences about post-ART repertoire changes were limited because no data were available on ART adherence, viral resistance or therapy changes. ART initiation was associated with a significant increase in TRB diversity, but diversity stayed significantly below transplant donor controls even after long-term ART. The samples span the years 2004 to 2017, and the ART regimens used may be less effective than current regimens. Narrower CDR3 length ranges were observed in HIV repertoires than in controls, and an antigen-experienced repertoire with only a slight naive shift after ART was suggested by the network structure. Owing to limited PBMC availability, only the TCR beta chain was sequenced, without alpha chain pairing.

Inclusion was restricted to participants for whom at least one PBMC sample before ART initiation and at least two post-ART samples were available. All participants with HIV were treated in the United States of America. Before DNA extraction, cryopreserved samples of roughly 0.85-11 million PBMC were thawed and then washed. At the time of the earliest PBMC sample, participants with HIV were aged between about 20 and 55 years. Each participant contributed PBMC samples from 1-4 timepoints before ART initiation and 2-8 timepoints after ART initiation, with a median of 7 samples. For every participant, serial HIV viral load, CD4+ T-cell count, ART history and demographic data were obtained. Genomic DNA was extracted from unsorted PBMC with a Qiagen kit on a QIAcube, processed in batches of 12 samples. Sequencing of the TRB variable region was done with the immunoSEQ hsTCRB v3.0 assay at survey level resolution. The target sequencing depth for TRB was roughly 35,000-50,000 T-cell genomes per sample. TRB libraries were pooled and sequenced on an Illumina MiSeq using a v3 150-cycle kit. From the authors' description of their analysis: Repertoire analysis ran in R within a reproducible Nextflow workflow covering QC, data transformation and analysis. Custom analyses were implemented in LymphoSeq2, an R package for AIRR-Seq data exploration. After excluding a handful of samples that yielded fewer than 5000 total TRB sequences, 150 to 200 HIV repertoires remained for analysis. Among the 170 to 200 retained HIV repertoires, 55 to 65 were collected before ART initiation and under 150 after ART initiation. Repertoires were downsampled to 5000 TRB nucleotide sequences, with summary statistics averaged over 100 downsampling iterations. Only TRB sequences with CDR3 regions of at least seven amino acids were retained for analysis. Two measures captured diversity: a Shannon entropy-derived clonality score and the Gini coefficient. In the repertoire networks, any two of the top 5000 CDR3 amino acid sequences were linked whenever the two sequences differed by an edit distance of one. GLIPH2 predicted antigen specificity groups and MHC restriction for TRB CDR3 amino acid sequences. Known CMV, EBV, HIV or tissue antigen associations were flagged by matching CDR3 amino acid sequences against VDJdb and McPAS-TCR. Pre-ART, post-ART and control groups were compared with Wilcoxon signed-rank tests and Holm-Bonferroni correction. The table was pulled from immuneACCESS by TCRdb, which kept in-frame rearrangements only. Such tables lose some clones; where checked, under half of the loss comes from unresolved V genes, and the rest has no known cause. V and J calls and clone size are copied from that table; D and trimming were computed from the DNA. The sample contains some 18,000 clones, around four fifths of them found a single time. The ten largest clones capture 15% of the sample.

Comments on this clone: What this receptor recognizes is not known. A junction boundary mismatches the germline segment, possibly from a read error.

Specimen: unsorted PBMCs, collected around 2.2 years before starting antiretroviral therapy. The receptor comes from a man aged 25-45 years with HIV.

At the DNA level, the sequence is TGTGCCAGCAGATTGGGTGAGAGCTCCTACGAGCAGTACTTC. Its protein product is CASRLGESSYEQYF. The chain employs TRBV5-4 and TRBJ2-7; confidence is insufficient to name the D gene. Including cysteine and phenylalanine, the CDR3 has 14 amino acids. The entry retains the CDR3 DNA only, 42 bases that are in frame from base 1. Sequences SGHNT (CDR1) and YYREEE (CDR2) are obtained from the germline V gene (reference sequence).